These 28 T cell receptor beta chains were sequenced from one sample in a study of OX40 agonist ivuxolimab in advanced cancers. The repertoire was sequenced with immunoSEQ multiplex PCR; TCRdb's copy has only in-frame clones and lacks some. The table has about 70,000 clones, around 90% seen once; the top ten hold 2.5% to 3%. Sample: CD4+ or CD8+ T cells sorted from blood, taken in a trial of the OX40 agonist ivuxolimab. These receptors were collected from an adult with an advanced solid tumor such as melanoma, head and neck, liver or kidney cancer.

The V gene is TRBV7-2, the J gene TRBJ2-1; D is perhaps TRBD2 (5 bases). Germline V CDR1 and CDR2: SGHTA, FQGNSA. The V gene lost 1 base and the J gene lost 5 bases, with 6 bases spanning the gap. The CDR3 runs to 13 residues. CDR3 DNA: TGTGCCAGCAGCTTAGACGGGAACAATGAGCAGTTCTTC. The encoded protein is CASSLDGNNEQFF.

V usage is TRBV6-4 and J usage is TRBJ2-3, with 10 bases lining up with TRBD2. The CDR3 has 15 residues. Germline CDR1 is MRHNA and CDR2 is SNTAGT. J was trimmed by 3 bases and V by 4 bases; bases with no gene match: 4. CDR3 coding DNA: TGTGCCAGCAGTGTTGAGCGGGGGGGTACAGATACGCAGTATTTT. It encodes CASSVERGGTDTQYF.

The chain is built from TRBV7-3 and TRBJ2-3; tentatively, D is TRBD2 (6 bases). V lost 5 bases and J 1 base, leaving 10 bases between the germline ends. The CDR3 is 14 residues long. Germline V gene data show CDR1 as SGHTA and CDR2 as FQGTGA. CDR3 in amino acids: CASSPGLRTDTQYF. CDR3 DNA sequence: TGTGCCAGCAGCCCGGGACTTCGCACAGATACGCAGTATTTT.

V gene TRBV15 combines with J gene TRBJ2-7; TRBD1 is a possible D gene (6 bases). Germline CDR1 is LNHNV and CDR2 is YYDKDF (reference sequence). The ends were cut back, 3 bases at V and 0 bases at J, with 15 bases in the middle. The CDR3 sequence is 16 residues long. The CDR3, as DNA: TGTGCCACCAGCAGGGGTCCAGGGGAGAGCTCCTACGAGCAGTACTTC. Translated, it gives CATSRGPGESSYEQYF.

This chain links TRBV7-3 with TRBJ2-3; the match to TRBD2 covers 7 bases. Germline lookup yields CDR1 SGHTA and CDR2 FQGTGA. V dropped 8 bases and J dropped 3; count of bases not matched to a gene: 14. The CDR3 has 16 residues. CDR3 nucleotides: TGTGCCAGCTACACGGGGAGGGTTTTTGGTACAGATACGCAGTATTTT. Translating gives CASYTGRVFGTDTQYF.

The CDR3 region is CASRGGRAGETQYF. Written as DNA, the CDR3 is TGTGCCAGCAGAGGCGGGAGGGCCGGTGAGACCCAGTACTTC. The chain couples TRBV7-2 to TRBJ2-5, with 9 bases aligning to TRBD2. The V gene end was trimmed by 6 bases and the J gene end by 5 bases; junction bases not matched to a gene: 7. The CDR3 consists of 14 residues. Germline V gene sequence: CDR1 SGHTA, CDR2 FQGNSA.

The J gene is TRBJ1-6, the V gene TRBV19; TRBD1 is a possible D gene (6 bases). CDR3 size: 14 residues. The germline CDR1 and CDR2 sequences are LNHDA and SQIVND (reference sequence). Trimming pared 5 bases from V and 5 bases from J, leaving 10 bases between. This CDR3 is CASSLRQDNSPLHF. CDR3 bases: TGTGCCAGTAGTCTCCGACAGGATAATTCACCCCTCCACTTT. The whole variable domain, remainder taken from reference TRBV19 and TRBJ1-6, is DGGITQSPKYLFRKEGQNVTLSCEQNLNHDAMYWYRQDPGQGLRLIYYSQIVNDFQKGDIAEGYSVSREKKESFPLTVTSAQKNPTAFYLCASSLRQDNSPLHFGNGTRLTVT.

The rearrangement joins TRBV5-1 to TRBJ2-5; 7 nucleotides match TRBD1. The CDR3 has 14 amino acids. Trimming at V came to 0 bases and at J to 4 bases, leaving 3 bases not matched to a gene. Germline CDR1 reads SGHRS; CDR2 reads YFSETQ. This CDR3 is CASSLGQGRETQYF. The CDR3 coding sequence is TGCGCCAGCAGCTTGGGACAGGGACGAGAGACCCAGTACTTC. Together with reference TRBV5-1 and TRBJ2-5, the CDR3 gives the full variable domain: KAGVTQTPRYLIKTRGQQVTLSCSPISGHRSVSWYQQTPGQGLQFLFEYFSETQRNKGNFPGRFSGRQFSNSRSEMNVSTLELGDSALYLCASSLGQGRETQYFGPGTRLLVL.

The chain has TRBV10-2 and TRBJ2-5, with 10 nucleotides matching TRBD1. Germline CDR1 WSHSY, CDR2 SAAADI. CDR3 length: 15 amino acids. Unmatched junction bases numbered 11, after V lost 8 bases and J lost 5 bases. DNA of the CDR3: TGCGCCAGCGCCTGGACAGGGGGAGAGGCGGAGACCCAGTACTTC. It is translated as CASAWTGGEAETQYF.

This sequence joins TRBV10-1 and TRBJ2-1; 10 positions match TRBD2. The CDR3 runs to 15 residues. V lost 6 bases to trimming and J lost 7 bases; unmatched junction nucleotides: 9. Germline V CDR1 and CDR2: WNHNN, SYGVQD (reference sequence). As DNA, the CDR3 is TGCGCCAGCAGCTTGGAACTAGCGGGGAGGAATGAGCAGTTCTTC. Its protein is CASSLELAGRNEQFF.

V gene TRBV5-1 combines with J gene TRBJ2-5, with D possibly matching TRBD2 (6 bases). The germline CDR1 and CDR2 sequences are SGHRS and YFSETQ. The CDR3 covers 14 residues. V lost 9 bases and J 2 bases, leaving 17 bases between the germline ends. As DNA, the CDR3 is TGCGCCACCACCGCGCGGGGTGGGCAAGAGACCCAGTACTTC. This codes for CATTARGGQETQYF.

The chain recombines TRBV2 with TRBJ2-5; 7 bases match TRBD1. The germline CDR1 and CDR2 sequences are SNHLY and FYNNEI. J was trimmed by 5 bases and V by 6 bases; bases with no gene match: 12. This CDR3 region has 15 residues. The CDR3, as DNA: TGTGCCAGCAGAAAAATAAAGGGGGCCGGGGAGACCCAGTACTTC. It specifies CASRKIKGAGETQYF.

The chain combines TRBV18 with TRBJ2-7, with D perhaps matching TRBD2 (5 bases). CDR1 KGHSH and CDR2 LQKENI come from the germline V gene. Trimming took 2 bases from V and 1 from J, leaving 18 bases between them. The CDR3 contains 17 residues. The CDR3 bases are TGTGCCAGCTCACCAAGGACTCCCTCTGCCTCGTCCTACGAGCAGTACTTC. This sequence encodes CASSPRTPSASSYEQYF.

This clone was seen once. This rearrangement joins TRBV9 to TRBJ1-3; D is unclear. The CDR3 contains 14 residues. Trimming pared 0 bases from V and 2 bases from J, leaving 6 bases between. Germline V lookup: CDR1 SGDLS, CDR2 YYNGEE. This chain's CDR3 is CASSVGGTGNTIYF. The DNA of the CDR3 is TGTGCCAGCAGCGTAGGAGGGACTGGAAACACCATATATTTT.

The rearrangement uses TRBV6-5 and TRBJ1-2, with 7 bases lining up with TRBD1. The CDR3 is 14 amino acids. Germline CDR1 MNHEY, CDR2 SVGAGI. The J segment lost 4 bases and the V segment lost 5 bases, leaving 7 bases of the junction unmatched. The CDR3 loop is CASSKTGASYGYTF. The CDR3 bases are TGTGCCAGCAGTAAAACAGGGGCTAGCTATGGCTACACCTTC.

This chain connects TRBV7-9 to TRBJ1-2; D may be TRBD1 (5 bases). CDR1 and CDR2 from the germline V gene are SEHNR and FQNEAQ (reference sequence). CDR3 size: 14 residues. Between the trimmed V and J ends, which lost 1 base and 4 bases, there was a span of 10 bases. The CDR3 DNA follows: TGTGCCAGCAGCTTAGTGGAGGGGACCTATGGCTACACCTTC. This sequence encodes CASSLVEGTYGYTF.

In its sample, this clone was seen once. The chain is built from TRBV4-1 and TRBJ2-7; maybe TRBD1 (6 bases). V shed 4 bases and J shed 2 bases, with 21 bases lying between them. The CDR3 runs 17 residues. Germline values: CDR1 MGHRA, CDR2 YSYEKL. The CDR3 region is CASSRMVTGQFAYEQYF. Here the CDR3 DNA reads TGCGCCAGCAGCCGCATGGTTACTGGACAGTTTGCCTACGAGCAGTACTTC.

The chain couples TRBV7-6 to TRBJ2-1; no clear D gene. CDR1 and CDR2 from the germline V gene are SGHVS and FNYEAQ. The CDR3 loop spans 15 amino acids. Trimming removed 5 bases at V and 7 bases at J, with 18 bases between. CDR3 coding DNA: TGTGCCAGCAGCCCCAGTACAATCAATTGGAATGAGCAGTTCTTC. Its translation is CASSPSTINWNEQFF.

In DNA, the CDR3 is TGTGCCAGCAGCCAGCTAATGAACACTGAAGCTTTCTTT. Its translation is CASSQLMNTEAFF. The rearrangement links TRBV7-9 to TRBJ1-1; D remains unclear. The CDR3 totals 13 residues. CDR1 is SEHNR, CDR2 FQNEAQ, per germline (reference sequence). The ends were cut back, 5 bases at V and 0 bases at J, with 7 bases in the middle. Full variable domain (rest looked up from reference TRBV7-9 and TRBJ1-1): DTGVSQNPRHKITKRGQNVTFRCDPISEHNRLYWYRQTLGQGPEFLTYFQNEAQLEKSRLLSDRFSAERPKGSFSTLEIQRTEQGDSAMYLCASSQLMNTEAFFGQGTRLTVV.

The J gene is TRBJ1-2, the V gene TRBV5-6; D not resolved. V was clipped by 0 bases and J by 2 bases, with 5 bases between them. The CDR3 is 13 residues long. Germline-derived CDR1 and CDR2 are SGHDT and YYEEEE. The CDR3 coding sequence is TGTGCCAGCAGCTTGGTCGGGAACTATGGCTACACCTTC. This sequence encodes CASSLVGNYGYTF.

This chain links TRBV4-1 with TRBJ2-1; 8 bases fit TRBD2. V shed 3 bases, J shed 3 bases, and the junction held 4 bases outside the gene matches. This CDR3 region has 15 residues. Germline assignment: CDR1 MGHRA and CDR2 YSYEKL. CDR3 in amino acids: CASSQSLADYNEQFF. CDR3 in DNA: TGCGCCAGCAGCCAGTCACTAGCGGACTACAATGAGCAGTTCTTC.

The DNA for the CDR3 is TGTGCCATCACCGGGTCGACCGGGGAGCTGTTTTTT. Its protein product is CAITGSTGELFF. The genes are TRBV10-3 and TRBJ2-2; D call uncertain. Germline V gives CDR1 ENHRY, CDR2 SYGVKD. The CDR3 spans 12 residues. The V end was cut by 7 bases, the J end by 5 bases, with 8 bases between.

This chain links TRBV15 with TRBJ1-2, with a weak D call TRBD1 (5 bases). The CDR3 totals 14 residues. V was cut by 0 bases and J by 5 bases, with 10 bases left in between. CDR1 and CDR2 (germline): LNHNV, YYDKDF (reference sequence). CDR3 residues: CATSRDKGTYGYTF. The CDR3 DNA sequence: TGTGCCACCAGCAGAGATAAGGGGACGTATGGCTACACCTTC.

The chain carries TRBV5-6 and TRBJ2-2; D uncertain. CDR1 is SGHDT, CDR2 YYEEEE, per germline. The CDR3 loop spans 14 amino acids. Deletions cut 4 bases from V and 4 bases from J, with 11 bases between. CDR3 in DNA: TGTGCCAGCAGCCCGGCTAAGGTCACCGGGGAGCTGTTTTTT. Its translation is CASSPAKVTGELFF.

The chain links TRBV4-2 to TRBJ2-7, with 7 positions matching TRBD1. The germline CDR1 and CDR2 sequences are LGHNA and YNFKEQ. The CDR3 extends over 14 amino acids. V dropped 2 bases and J dropped 3; count of bases not matched to a gene: 4. The CDR3 DNA follows: TGTGCCAGCAGCCAACCGGGACAGAACTACGAGCAGTACTTC. Its translation: CASSQPGQNYEQYF.

This clone came up once. The chain has TRBV19 and TRBJ1-2, with 11 bases identical to TRBD1. This CDR3 region has 17 residues. Trimming removed 1 base from V and 3 bases from J; junction bases left unmatched: 7. CDR1 is LNHDA, CDR2 SQIVND, per germline (reference sequence). CDR3 DNA sequence: TGTGCCAGTAGTATAGGGACAGGGGGCAGTCCGGACTATGGCTACACCTTC. Translation gives CASSIGTGGSPDYGYTF.

This clone has just one count. The rearrangement links TRBV11-2 to TRBJ1-3, with D unclear. V gave up 5 bases and J gave up 0 bases, with 14 bases separating them. CDR3 length: 16 residues. Germline values: CDR1 SGHAT, CDR2 FQNNGV. The CDR3 here is CASSQTAGSSGNTIYF. The CDR3 DNA reads as TGTGCCAGCAGCCAAACGGCTGGGAGCTCTGGAAACACCATATATTTT.

The genes are TRBV11-3 and TRBJ1-1; unclear D gene. The V gene's germline CDR1 is SGHNT and CDR2 YENEEA. The CDR3 is 15 residues long. Trimming took 5 bases from V and 1 from J, leaving 14 bases between them. CDR3 amino acids: CASSIPKPGNTEAFF. Written as DNA, the CDR3 is TGTGCCAGCAGCATCCCAAAGCCAGGGAACACTGAAGCTTTCTTT.